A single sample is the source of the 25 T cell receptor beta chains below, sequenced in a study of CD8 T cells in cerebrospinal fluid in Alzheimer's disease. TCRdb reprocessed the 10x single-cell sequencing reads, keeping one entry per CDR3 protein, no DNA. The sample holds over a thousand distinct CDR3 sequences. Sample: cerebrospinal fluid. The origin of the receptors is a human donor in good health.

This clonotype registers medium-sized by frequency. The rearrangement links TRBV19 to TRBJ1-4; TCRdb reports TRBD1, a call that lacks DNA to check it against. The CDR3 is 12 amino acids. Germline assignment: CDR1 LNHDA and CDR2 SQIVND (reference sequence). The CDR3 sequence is CASRQSNEKLFF.

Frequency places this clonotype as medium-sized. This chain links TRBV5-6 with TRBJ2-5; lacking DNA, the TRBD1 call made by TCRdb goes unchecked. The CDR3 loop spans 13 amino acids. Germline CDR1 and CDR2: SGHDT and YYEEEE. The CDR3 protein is CASSRTVQETQYF.

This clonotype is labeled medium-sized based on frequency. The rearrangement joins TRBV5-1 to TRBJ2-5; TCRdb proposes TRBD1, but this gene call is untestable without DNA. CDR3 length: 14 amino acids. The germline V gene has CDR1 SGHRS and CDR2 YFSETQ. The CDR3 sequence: CASGAGSTGETQYF. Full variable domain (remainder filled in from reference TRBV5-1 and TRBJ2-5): KAGVTQTPRYLIKTRGQQVTLSCSPISGHRSVSWYQQTPGQGLQFLFEYFSETQRNKGNFPGRFSGRQFSNSRSEMNVSTLELGDSALYLCASGAGSTGETQYFGPGTRLLVL.

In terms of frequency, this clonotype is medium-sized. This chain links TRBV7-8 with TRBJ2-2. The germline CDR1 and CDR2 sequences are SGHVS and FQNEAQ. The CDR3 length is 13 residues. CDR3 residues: CASSPTPTGELFF.

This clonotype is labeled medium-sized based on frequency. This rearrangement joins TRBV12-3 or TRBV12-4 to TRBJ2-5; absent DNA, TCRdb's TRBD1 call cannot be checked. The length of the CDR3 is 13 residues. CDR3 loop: CASSPTGVETQYF.

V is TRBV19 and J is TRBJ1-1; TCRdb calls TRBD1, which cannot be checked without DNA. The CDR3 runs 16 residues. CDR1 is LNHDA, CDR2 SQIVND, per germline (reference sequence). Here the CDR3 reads CASRPDRVSPNTEAFF.

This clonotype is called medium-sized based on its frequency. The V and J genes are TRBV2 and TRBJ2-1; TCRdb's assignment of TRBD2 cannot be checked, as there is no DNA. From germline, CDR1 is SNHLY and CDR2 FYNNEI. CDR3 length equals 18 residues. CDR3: CASSEVAGTSSSYNEQFF.

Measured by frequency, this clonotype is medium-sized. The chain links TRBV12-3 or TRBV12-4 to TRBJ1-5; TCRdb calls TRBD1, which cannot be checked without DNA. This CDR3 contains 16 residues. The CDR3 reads CASSLEGATSNQPQHF.

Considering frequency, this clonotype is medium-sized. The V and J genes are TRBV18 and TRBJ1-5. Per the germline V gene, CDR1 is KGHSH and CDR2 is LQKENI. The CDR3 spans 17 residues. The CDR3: CASSPPEAAGGRGPQHF. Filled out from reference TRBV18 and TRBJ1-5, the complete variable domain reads NAGVMQNPRHLVRRRGQEARLRCSPMKGHSHVYWYRQLPEEGLKFMVYLQKENIIDESGMPKERFSAEFPKEGPSILRIQQVVRGDSAAYFCASSPPEAAGGRGPQHFGDGTRLSIL.

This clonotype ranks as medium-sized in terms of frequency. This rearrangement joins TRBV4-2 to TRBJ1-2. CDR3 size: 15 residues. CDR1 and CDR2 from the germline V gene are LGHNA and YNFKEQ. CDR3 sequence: CASSRGEAGTYGYTF.

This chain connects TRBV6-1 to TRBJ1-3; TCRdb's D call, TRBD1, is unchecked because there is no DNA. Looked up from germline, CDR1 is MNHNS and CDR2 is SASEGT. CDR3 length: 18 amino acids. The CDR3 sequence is CASRSLPADRGYGNTIYF.

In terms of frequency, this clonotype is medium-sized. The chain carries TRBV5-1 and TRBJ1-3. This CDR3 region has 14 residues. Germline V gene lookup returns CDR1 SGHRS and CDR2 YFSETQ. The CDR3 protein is CASSPDPSGNTIYF.

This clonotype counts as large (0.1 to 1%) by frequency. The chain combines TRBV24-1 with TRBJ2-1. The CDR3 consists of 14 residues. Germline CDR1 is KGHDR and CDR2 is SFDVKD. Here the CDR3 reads CATSDLAGKDEQFF.

The CDR3 loop is CASSLREPPSGNTIYF. V and J are TRBV7-8 and TRBJ1-3; without DNA, the TCRdb call of TRBD1 cannot be checked. CDR3 size: 16 residues. The germline V gene encodes CDR1 SGHVS and CDR2 FQNEAQ.

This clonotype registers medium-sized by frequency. The CDR3 protein is CASSHPGGELFF. This rearrangement joins TRBV4-2 to TRBJ2-2; the D call from TCRdb, TRBD1, cannot be confirmed without DNA. Germline values: CDR1 LGHNA, CDR2 YNFKEQ. CDR3 size: 12 residues.

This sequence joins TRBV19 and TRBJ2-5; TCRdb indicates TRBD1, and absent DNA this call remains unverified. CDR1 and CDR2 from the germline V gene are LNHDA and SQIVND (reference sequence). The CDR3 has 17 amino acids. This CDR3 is CASSTEGPALWGETQYF.

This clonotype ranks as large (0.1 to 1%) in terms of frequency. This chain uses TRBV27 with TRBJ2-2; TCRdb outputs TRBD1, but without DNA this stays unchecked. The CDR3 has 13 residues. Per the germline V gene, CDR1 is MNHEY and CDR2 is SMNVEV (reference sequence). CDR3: CASTGARTGELFF.

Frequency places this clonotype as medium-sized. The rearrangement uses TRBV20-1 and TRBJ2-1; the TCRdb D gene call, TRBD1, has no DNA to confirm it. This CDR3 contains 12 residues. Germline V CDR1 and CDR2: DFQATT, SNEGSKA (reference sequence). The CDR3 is CSAPSPLYEQFF.

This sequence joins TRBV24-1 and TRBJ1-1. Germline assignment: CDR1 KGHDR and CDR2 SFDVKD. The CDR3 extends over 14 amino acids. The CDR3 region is CATRPDGPYTEAFF.

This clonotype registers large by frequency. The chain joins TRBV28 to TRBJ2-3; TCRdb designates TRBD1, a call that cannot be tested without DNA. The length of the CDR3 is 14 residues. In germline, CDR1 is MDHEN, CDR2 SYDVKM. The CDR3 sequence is CASTLARGVDTQYF.

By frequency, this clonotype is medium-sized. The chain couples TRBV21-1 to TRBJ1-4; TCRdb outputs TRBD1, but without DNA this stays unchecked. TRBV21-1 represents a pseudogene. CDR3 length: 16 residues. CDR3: CASSKGTGRTREKLFF.

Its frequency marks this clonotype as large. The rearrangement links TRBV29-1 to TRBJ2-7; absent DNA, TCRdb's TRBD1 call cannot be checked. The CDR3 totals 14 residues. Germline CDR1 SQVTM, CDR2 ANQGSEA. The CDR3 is CSVGGTDRVYEQYF.

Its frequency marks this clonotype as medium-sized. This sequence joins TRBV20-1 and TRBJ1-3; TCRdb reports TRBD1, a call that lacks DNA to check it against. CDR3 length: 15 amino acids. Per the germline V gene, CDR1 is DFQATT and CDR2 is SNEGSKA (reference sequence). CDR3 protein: CSARPGMSTGNTIYF.

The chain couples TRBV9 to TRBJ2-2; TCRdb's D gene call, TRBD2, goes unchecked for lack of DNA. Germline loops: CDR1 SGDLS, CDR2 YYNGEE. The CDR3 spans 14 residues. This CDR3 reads CASSVDWEGGELFF.

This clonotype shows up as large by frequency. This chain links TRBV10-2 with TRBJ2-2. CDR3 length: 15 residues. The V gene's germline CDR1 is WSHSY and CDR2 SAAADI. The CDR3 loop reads CASSWQVRNTGELFF.